These 22 T cell receptor beta chains came from one sample sequenced in a study of T-cell memory formation after mild COVID-19. TCRdb independently ran MiXCR on the 5' RACE reads; one entry per CDR3 protein. The sample records hundreds of thousands of distinct CDR3 sequences, approximately 19% being singletons. The sample comprised PBMCs or a T cell subset sorted from them (not recorded which). These receptors were collected from an adult woman who had mild COVID-19 (a few samples of this study predate the infection). Cell type and time point are not known.

This clonotype was seen more than once but under ten times. The genes are TRBV6-5 and TRBJ2-5; 10 nucleotides match TRBD1. Germline-derived CDR1 and CDR2 are MNHEY and SVGAGI. The V segment lost 6 bases and the J segment 5 bases; nucleotides outside the gene matches: 9. The CDR3 has 15 residues. The CDR3 DNA reads as TGTGCCAGCAGGCAGACAGGGGGCCGGGGGGAGACCCAGTACTTC. Residues: CASRQTGGRGETQYF.

This clonotype appeared a few times. This chain links TRBV9 with TRBJ2-2, with D unresolved. With 4 bases removed from V and 5 bases from J, the gap between germline ends came to 18 bases. Per the germline V gene, CDR1 is SGDLS and CDR2 is YYNGEE. The CDR3 runs 16 residues. The CDR3 DNA sequence: TGTGCCAGCAGCACCGAGGTGCGGACCCCTACCGGGGAGCTGTTTTTT. Amino acid sequence: CASSTEVRTPTGELFF.

This clonotype was recorded at least ten times. The genes are TRBV7-3 and TRBJ2-2; D is undetermined. The germline V and J ends were trimmed by 5 bases and 5 bases, with 12 bases remaining between them. Germline V gives CDR1 SGHTA, CDR2 FQGTGA. This CDR3 contains 14 residues. The CDR3: CASSPGLGTGELFF. The CDR3 DNA is TGTGCCAGCAGCCCCGGGTTGGGGACCGGGGAGCTGTTTTTT.

The chain uses TRBV19 and TRBJ1-1; D gene unclear. There are 14 residues in the CDR3. Deletions cut 3 bases from V and 0 bases from J, with 8 bases between. From germline, CDR1 is LNHDA and CDR2 SQIVND (reference sequence). The CDR3 sequence is CASSMYGLNTEAFF. The DNA for the CDR3 is TGTGCCAGTAGTATGTATGGATTGAACACTGAAGCTTTCTTT.

The rearrangement joins TRBV27 to TRBJ1-6; D gene uncertain. Trimming cost V 6 bases and J 6 bases, with 6 bases left between them. Germline CDR1 is MNHEY and CDR2 is SMNVEV (reference sequence). The CDR3 is made up of 12 amino acids. The CDR3 region is CASSPPNSPLHF. Written as DNA, the CDR3 is TGTGCCAGCAGCCCTCCTAATTCACCCCTCCACTTT.

The chain joins TRBV4-1 to TRBJ2-7, with 10 bases identical to TRBD1. CDR3 length: 17 amino acids. Germline lookup yields CDR1 MGHRA and CDR2 YSYEKL. Trimming took 2 bases from V and 5 from J; bases not matched to a gene: 12. The CDR3 nucleotides read TGCGCCAGCAGCCAACAAGATATTAGACAGGGGGCGAACGAGCAGTACTTC. Translating gives CASSQQDIRQGANEQYF.

There are a few counts of this clonotype. The genes are TRBV4-3 and TRBJ1-6, with D perhaps matching TRBD1 (5 bases). The length of the CDR3 is 18 residues. Germline V gene sequence: CDR1 LGHNA, CDR2 YSLEER. V was pared by 0 bases and J by 7 bases, with 19 bases between. The CDR3 is CASSQDLGPVTSNSPLHF. CDR3 coding DNA: TGCGCCAGCAGCCAAGATTTGGGGCCTGTGACCTCAAATTCACCCCTCCACTTT.

This clonotype was seen more than once but under ten times. The chain combines TRBV11-1 with TRBJ2-3; 7 bases align to TRBD1. Trimming at V came to 5 bases and at J to 4 bases, leaving 3 bases not matched to a gene. This CDR3 has 13 residues. Germline CDR1 is SGHAT and CDR2 is FQDESV (reference sequence). This CDR3 reads CASSRDSPDTQYF. The CDR3 bases are TGTGCCAGCAGCCGGGACAGCCCAGATACGCAGTATTTT.

The chain recombines TRBV6-5 with TRBJ2-5, with D possibly being TRBD2 (6 bases). Germline V CDR1 and CDR2: MNHEY, SVGAGI. The CDR3 is made up of 13 amino acids. Trimming stripped 6 bases from V and 5 bases from J, with 13 bases between. This CDR3 is CASSAGYLETQYF. The CDR3 region has the DNA TGTGCCAGCAGCGCGGGATATTTGGAGACCCAGTACTTC.

This clonotype has just a few counts. The chain combines TRBV18 with TRBJ2-2; maybe TRBD2 (5 bases). The CDR3 extends over 14 amino acids. The germline V gene has CDR1 KGHSH and CDR2 LQKENI. V was shortened by 2 bases and J by 6 bases, with 10 bases between the two germline ends. As DNA, the CDR3 is TGTGCCAGCTCACCAGAAGGGAGTTCCGGGGAGCTGTTTTTT. Protein: CASSPEGSSGELFF. Using reference TRBV18 and TRBJ2-2 for the parts outside the CDR3, the full variable domain is NAGVMQNPRHLVRRRGQEARLRCSPMKGHSHVYWYRQLPEEGLKFMVYLQKENIIDESGMPKERFSAEFPKEGPSILRIQQVVRGDSAAYFCASSPEGSSGELFFGEGSRLTVL.

The sample holds many counts of this clonotype. This rearrangement joins TRBV29-1 to TRBJ2-7, with D unresolved. CDR3 length: 13 residues. Per the germline V gene, CDR1 is SQVTM and CDR2 is ANQGSEA. Trimming pared 1 base from V and 0 bases from J, leaving 7 bases between. The CDR3: CSVEGGDSYEQYF. The CDR3 DNA sequence: TGCAGCGTTGAAGGTGGGGACTCCTACGAGCAGTACTTC.

The sample holds many counts of this clonotype. This sequence joins TRBV23-1 and TRBJ1-5; D is uncertain. TRBV23-1 is marked as an open reading frame, function uncertain. Trimming shortened V by 7 bases and J by 6 bases, and 16 bases separated the two germline ends. The CDR3 extends over 14 amino acids. The CDR3 region has the DNA TGCGCCAGCACCCCCTCCGCTGGGGTTCAGCCCCAGCATTTT. This sequence encodes CASTPSAGVQPQHF.

This clonotype was counted between two and nine times. This sequence joins TRBV24-1 and TRBJ2-2, with 14 bases identical to TRBD2. After removal of 2 bases from V and 8 bases from J, the junction contained 6 bases not matched to a gene. Germline CDR1 KGHDR, CDR2 SFDVKD. There are 17 residues in the CDR3. The CDR3 DNA sequence: TGTGCCACCAGTGATTCCGGGACTAGCGGGAGATCTGGGGAGCTGTTTTTT. This sequence encodes CATSDSGTSGRSGELFF.

V usage is TRBV20-1 and J usage is TRBJ1-1; 7 bases line up with TRBD1. CDR1 and CDR2 from the germline V gene are DFQATT and SNEGSKA (reference sequence). Germline trimming cut 1 base from V and 7 bases from J; bases unmatched to any gene: 6. There are 13 residues in the CDR3. CDR3 in DNA: TGCAGTGCTAGAGGGCAGGGGGTTGGTGAAGCTTTCTTT. Protein sequence: CSARGQGVGEAFF.

This clonotype was observed a few times. The J gene is TRBJ2-7, the V gene TRBV18; D is unresolved. The V gene's germline CDR1 is KGHSH and CDR2 LQKENI. The germline V and J ends were trimmed by 2 bases and 2 bases, with 16 bases remaining between them. The CDR3 contains 16 residues. DNA for the CDR3: TGTGCCAGCTCACCATTTCCAGGCAGTGATACCTACGAGCAGTACTTC. Amino acids: CASSPFPGSDTYEQYF.

The J gene is TRBJ1-1, the V gene TRBV29-1; 8 positions match TRBD1. V dropped 4 bases and J dropped 5; count of bases not matched to a gene: 3. Germline values: CDR1 SQVTM, CDR2 ANQGSEA. CDR3 size: 12 residues. CDR3 in DNA: TGCAGCGTTGGACAGGGGATTACTGAAGCTTTCTTT. Its protein is CSVGQGITEAFF.

This clonotype was counted a few times. The rearrangement uses TRBV7-6 and TRBJ2-2, with 10 nucleotides matching TRBD1. In germline, CDR1 is SGHVS, CDR2 FNYEAQ. CDR3 size: 15 residues. V was clipped by 6 bases and J by 6 bases; unmatched bases: 7. This CDR3 reads CASRRDRGQAGELFF. The CDR3 DNA is TGTGCCAGCAGACGGGACAGGGGCCAGGCCGGGGAGCTGTTTTTT.

The V and J genes are TRBV5-1 and TRBJ2-3, with 7 bases aligning to TRBD1. V lost 4 bases and J lost 4; bases outside the gene matches: 9. Germline CDR1 is SGHRS and CDR2 is YFSETQ. The CDR3 is 15 residues long. The CDR3 here is CASSLRQGSSDTQYF. Written as DNA, the CDR3 is TGCGCCAGCAGCCTACGACAGGGTTCATCAGATACGCAGTATTTT. The full variable domain, rest sourced from reference TRBV5-1 and TRBJ2-3, is KAGVTQTPRYLIKTRGQQVTLSCSPISGHRSVSWYQQTPGQGLQFLFEYFSETQRNKGNFPGRFSGRQFSNSRSEMNVSTLELGDSALYLCASSLRQGSSDTQYFGPGTRLTVL.

This clonotype was observed many times. The V gene is TRBV12-3 or TRBV12-4, the J gene TRBJ2-1; D ambiguous. Trimming shortened V by 8 bases and J by 0 bases, and 14 bases separated the two germline ends. CDR3 size: 15 residues. CDR3 in amino acids: CASGFTTTSYNEQFF. Written as DNA, the CDR3 is TGTGCCAGCGGGTTTACTACCACCTCCTACAATGAGCAGTTCTTC.

In its sample, this clonotype was seen a few times. The chain recombines TRBV5-1 with TRBJ2-1, with a possible D match to TRBD2 (6 bases). V was shortened by 0 bases and J by 8 bases, with 15 bases between the two germline ends. This CDR3 is built from 15 residues. Germline-derived CDR1 and CDR2 are SGHRS and YFSETQ. The CDR3 sequence: CASSLEVATSDEQFF. The CDR3 nucleotides are TGCGCCAGCAGCTTGGAGGTTGCGACTAGTGATGAGCAGTTCTTC.

This clonotype has only a few counts. V usage is TRBV5-1 and J usage is TRBJ2-7; D could derive from TRBD1 or TRBD2 (5 bases each). CDR1 and CDR2 from the germline V gene are SGHRS and YFSETQ. Trimming removed 0 bases at V and 4 bases at J, with 8 bases between. The CDR3 loop spans 13 amino acids. The DNA for the CDR3 is TGCGCCAGCAGCTTGGTGGGGGAGTACGAGCAGTACTTC. Translation gives CASSLVGEYEQYF.

This rearrangement joins TRBV4-2 to TRBJ2-3; the D is unclear. The CDR3 has 15 amino acids. The V gene lost 3 bases and the J gene lost 4 bases, with 14 bases spanning the gap. Germline-derived CDR1 and CDR2 are LGHNA and YNFKEQ. The CDR3: CASSHGYTSSDTQYF. In nucleotides, the CDR3 is TGTGCCAGCAGCCACGGCTACACCAGCTCAGATACGCAGTATTTT.